This T cell receptor beta chain was sequenced for a study of blood T cell repertoires in COVID-19. At the level of the study: Acute and convalescent COVID-19 samples came from the United States, Italy and Spain. PBMCs, B-cell-depleted T cells, or T cells were the source of the cDNA or gDNA that made up the material.

In the source study's methods: Amplification of reference gene primers was used by the study to estimate nucleated cell counts. Assay used: immunoSEQ multiplex PCR; TCRdb lists only in-frame clones, some missing. V, J and clone size reflect that table, while D and trimming were determined from the DNA. The table lists around 200,000 clones, roughly 86% of them singletons. V was pared by 4 bases and J by 2 bases, with 7 bases of the junction left unmatched. Germline V gene sequence: CDR1 ENHRY, CDR2 SYGVKD. This CDR3 spans 15 amino acids. This receptor was obtained from a man aged 40-49 years with active or convalescent COVID-19. The specimen was peripheral blood. This chain joins TRBV10-3 and TRBJ2-5; TRBD2 matches at 7 bases. The CDR3 region has the DNA TGTGCCATCAGTGTCAGCGGGGCAGAACAAGAGACCCAGTACTTC. Its protein is CAISVSGAEQETQYF.